The next 15 T cell receptor beta chains were all read from a single sample in a study of CD4 T cells in relation to SARS-CoV-2 and coronaviruses. CD4+ T cells from unexposed donors were obtained before the COVID-19 pandemic (2011-2018). Profiling relied on immunoSEQ multiplex PCR, and the TCRdb table lists in-frame clones only, not all of them. The data show about 64,000 clones, about 94% seen once. The sample comprised naive CD4+ T cells from PBMCs. This sample's subset: naive CD4+ T cells isolated by negative enrichment. The receptors originated from a human donor in good health.

The chain couples TRBV6-5 to TRBJ1-3, with 7 bases fitting TRBD1. The V gene's germline CDR1 is MNHEY and CDR2 SVGAGI. The ends lost 2 bases at V and 2 bases at J; junction bases unmatched: 3. This CDR3 has 15 residues. DNA of the CDR3: TGTGCCAGCAGTTACGACAGGGCCCCTGGAAACACCATATATTTT. It yields the protein CASSYDRAPGNTIYF.

The gene calls are TRBV28 and TRBJ1-5, with a possible D match to TRBD1 (6 bases). V shed 5 bases and J shed 6 bases, with 17 bases lying between them. Germline CDR1 reads MDHEN; CDR2 reads SYDVKM. The CDR3 totals 15 residues. The CDR3 DNA sequence: TGTGCCAGCAGTACGGACAGTTCGGAGGGTCAGCCCCAGCATTTT. Amino acid sequence: CASSTDSSEGQPQHF.

This chain connects TRBV19 to TRBJ2-1, with a weak D call TRBD2 (6 bases). The CDR3 is 15 residues long. Germline loops: CDR1 LNHDA, CDR2 SQIVND (reference sequence). Trimming took off 5 bases at V and 0 bases at J, with 11 bases between the two ends. The CDR3 reads CASSRLGSSYNEQFF. The DNA for the CDR3 is TGTGCCAGTAGTCGACTCGGGAGCTCCTACAATGAGCAGTTCTTC.

The CDR3 DNA reads as TGCGCCAGCAGCTCAGGGCTAGAGAACACTGAAGCTTTCTTT. Translated, it gives CASSSGLENTEAFF. This chain links TRBV5-1 with TRBJ1-1; perhaps TRBD1 as D (5 bases). Trimming cost V 3 bases and J 1 base, with 10 bases left between them. This CDR3 comprises 14 residues. Germline CDR1 reads SGHRS; CDR2 reads YFSETQ.

The chain employs TRBV27 and TRBJ2-1; possible D gene TRBD1, 6 bases. The CDR3 consists of 18 residues. Trimming cost V 5 bases and J 5 bases, with 25 bases left between them. Germline loops: CDR1 MNHEY, CDR2 SMNVEV (reference sequence). The CDR3 DNA reads TGTGCCAGCAGTACAGGGTCCTTCGTGGGTCGGGTGGACAATGAGCAGTTCTTC. As protein: CASSTGSFVGRVDNEQFF.

The chain combines TRBV11-3 with TRBJ2-3; D is undetermined. The CDR3 consists of 14 residues. In germline, CDR1 is SGHNT, CDR2 YENEEA. Trimming cost V 5 bases and J 1 base, with 10 bases left between them. The CDR3 sequence: CASSPSSGTDTQYF. The CDR3 coding sequence is TGTGCCAGCAGCCCCTCATCAGGCACAGATACGCAGTATTTT.

The CDR3 loop is CASSPRGQGTHITQYF. The DNA for the CDR3 is TGTGCCAGCAGCCCTCGGGGCCAAGGGACCCACATTACGCAGTATTTT. The chain employs TRBV5-6 and TRBJ2-3; perhaps D is TRBD1 or TRBD2 (5 bases each). Trimming left V 4 bases short and J 8 bases short, with 23 bases between. This CDR3 contains 16 residues. The germline V gene encodes CDR1 SGHDT and CDR2 YYEEEE.

This chain uses TRBV19 with TRBJ1-2, with D possibly being TRBD1 (5 bases). The CDR3 spans 15 residues. CDR1 and CDR2 (germline): LNHDA, SQIVND (reference sequence). V shed 0 bases and J shed 4 bases, with 12 bases lying between them. CDR3 region: CASSIDASGPYGYTF. Here the CDR3 DNA reads TGTGCCAGTAGTATAGATGCATCAGGGCCCTATGGCTACACCTTC.

The chain uses TRBV5-6 and TRBJ1-6, with D perhaps TRBD1 (6 bases). V lost 2 bases and J 6 bases, leaving 12 bases between the germline ends. The length of the CDR3 is 15 residues. Germline lookup yields CDR1 SGHDT and CDR2 YYEEEE. This CDR3 is CASSLRGARNSPLHF. The CDR3 nucleotides read TGTGCCAGCAGCTTAAGGGGGGCGCGTAATTCACCCCTCCACTTT.

V is TRBV10-1 and J is TRBJ2-7; 9 nucleotides agree with TRBD1. Germline V lookup: CDR1 WNHNN, CDR2 SYGVQD (reference sequence). The CDR3 sequence is 16 residues long. With 7 bases clipped from V and 2 bases from J, the junction kept 12 bases outside the gene matches. The CDR3 coding sequence is TGCGCCAGCAAACAATCAATCCGGACAGGGGCCTACGAGCAGTACTTC. Translated, it gives CASKQSIRTGAYEQYF.

The chain links TRBV18 to TRBJ1-1; 8 positions match TRBD1. Looked up from germline, CDR1 is KGHSH and CDR2 is LQKENI. Trimming cost V 3 bases and J 0 bases; bases outside gene matches: 6. The CDR3 contains 16 residues. CDR3 nucleotides: TGTGCCAGCTCACCGGACAGGGCCCCAGTGAACACTGAAGCTTTCTTT. This encodes CASSPDRAPVNTEAFF. Based on the CDR3 plus reference TRBV18 and TRBJ1-1, the full variable domain is NAGVMQNPRHLVRRRGQEARLRCSPMKGHSHVYWYRQLPEEGLKFMVYLQKENIIDESGMPKERFSAEFPKEGPSILRIQQVVRGDSAAYFCASSPDRAPVNTEAFFGQGTRLTVV.

V gene TRBV28 combines with J gene TRBJ2-7; D may be TRBD1 or TRBD2 (6 bases each). V shed 6 bases and J shed 6 bases, with 15 bases lying between them. The CDR3 totals 13 residues. Germline V gene lookup returns CDR1 MDHEN and CDR2 SYDVKM. The CDR3 DNA is TGTGCCAGCAGCGGAGGGGGATTGCTCGAGCAGTACTTC. As protein: CASSGGGLLEQYF. The variable domain in full, completed from reference TRBV28 and TRBJ2-7, reads DVKVTQSSRYLVKRTGEKVFLECVQDMDHENMFWYRQDPGLGLRLIYFSYDVKMKEKGDIPEGYSVSREKKERFSLILESASTNQTSMYLCASSGGGLLEQYFGPGTRLTVT.

The CDR3 sequence is CASSPPGGAYGYTF. For the CDR3, the DNA is TGTGCCAGCAGCCCCCCAGGAGGGGCGTATGGCTACACCTTC. This chain joins TRBV7-8 and TRBJ1-2; D may be TRBD1 (5 bases). The CDR3 spans 14 residues. CDR1 SGHVS and CDR2 FQNEAQ come from the germline V gene. Trimming removed 5 bases at V and 5 bases at J, with 15 bases between.

A single count supports this clone. The chain joins TRBV4-1 to TRBJ2-7; TRBD1 might be the D (5 bases). The V and J ends lost 2 bases and 1 base respectively, with 9 bases between them. In germline, CDR1 is MGHRA, CDR2 YSYEKL. This CDR3 region has 14 residues. This CDR3 reads CASSQSTGSYEQYF. CDR3 nucleotides: TGCGCCAGCAGCCAATCCACAGGTTCCTACGAGCAGTACTTC.

The rearrangement uses TRBV24-1 and TRBJ2-7; possibly TRBD1 for D (5 bases). Germline loops: CDR1 KGHDR, CDR2 SFDVKD. The CDR3 contains 15 residues. V lost 4 bases and J lost 5, with 17 bases in between. The DNA of the CDR3 is TGTGCCACCAGTGAACGTGGCACAGGTCCCCACGAGCAGTACTTC. Translation gives CATSERGTGPHEQYF.